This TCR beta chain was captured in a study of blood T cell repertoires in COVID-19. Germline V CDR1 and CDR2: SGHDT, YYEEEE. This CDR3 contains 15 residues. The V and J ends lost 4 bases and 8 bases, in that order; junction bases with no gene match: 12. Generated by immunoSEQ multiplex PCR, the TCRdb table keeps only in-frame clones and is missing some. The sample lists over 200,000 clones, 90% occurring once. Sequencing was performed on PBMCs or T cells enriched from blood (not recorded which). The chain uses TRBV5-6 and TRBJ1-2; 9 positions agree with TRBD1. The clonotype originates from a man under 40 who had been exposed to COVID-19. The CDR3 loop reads CASSDYLRQGVGYTF. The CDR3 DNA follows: TGTGCCAGCAGCGACTACCTCCGACAGGGGGTGGGCTACACCTTC.